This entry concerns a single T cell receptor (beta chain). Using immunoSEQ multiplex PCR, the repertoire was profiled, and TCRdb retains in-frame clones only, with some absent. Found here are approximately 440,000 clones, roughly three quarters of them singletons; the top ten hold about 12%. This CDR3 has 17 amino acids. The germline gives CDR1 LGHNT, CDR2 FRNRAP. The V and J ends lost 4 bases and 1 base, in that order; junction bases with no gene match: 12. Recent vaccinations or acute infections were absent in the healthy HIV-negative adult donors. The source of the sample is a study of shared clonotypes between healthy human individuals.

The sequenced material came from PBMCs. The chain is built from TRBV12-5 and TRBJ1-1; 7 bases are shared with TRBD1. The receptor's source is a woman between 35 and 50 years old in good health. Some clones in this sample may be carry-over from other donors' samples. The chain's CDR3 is CASGSNPGGRENTEAFF. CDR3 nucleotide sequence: TGTGCTAGTGGTTCAAACCCAGGGGGTCGGGAGAACACTGAAGCTTTCTTT.